Presented here are 5 T cell receptor beta chains from one specimen sequenced in a study of post-analysis software for immune sequencing data. Study results and limitations: Roughly 5 TRBV segments occurring more often in patients than controls included TRBV5-6, TRBV5-1 and TRBV20-1.

Carried by the TCR beta cDNA libraries were unique molecular identifiers. TCRdb fed the PCR reads into MiXCR, producing one record per CDR3 protein. The table includes about 540,000 distinct CDR3 sequences, 30% to 40% detected once. The antigens these receptors bind are not known. The sequencing input was blood. These receptor sequences come from a girl aged 2-17 years with multiple sclerosis.

Only a few counts were recorded for this clonotype. V is TRBV25-1 and J is TRBJ1-2; 10 bases map to TRBD1. V was clipped by 1 base and J by 8 bases; unmatched bases: 7. This CDR3 spans 15 amino acids. CDR1 is MGHDK, CDR2 SYGVNS, per germline. The DNA of the CDR3 is TGTGCCAGCAGTGAATCGACAGGGGGCTTCAGGGGCTACACCTTC. It codes for CASSESTGGFRGYTF.

Details on this clonotype: One junction end does not reproduce the germline sequence, and a read error may be involved. The V call is TRBV5-1, the J call TRBJ2-5, with 11 bases identical to TRBD2. The CDR3 is 14 residues long. Germline CDR1 and CDR2: SGHRS and YFSETQ. In DNA, the CDR3 is TGCGCCAGCAGCATGACTAGCGGGGTAGAGGCCCAGTACTTC. As protein: CASSMTSGVEAQYF. Combining the CDR3 with reference TRBV5-1 and TRBJ2-5 gives the whole variable domain KAGVTQTPRYLIKTRGQQVTLSCSPISGHRSVSWYQQTPGQGLQFLFEYFSETQRNKGNFPGRFSGRQFSNSRSEMNVSTLELGDSALYLCASSMTSGVEAQYFGPGTRLLVL.

The gene calls are TRBV24-1 and TRBJ2-5, with 7 nucleotides matching TRBD1. V lost 4 bases, J lost 1 base, and 2 bases stayed unmatched. The CDR3 has 14 amino acids. The germline CDR1 and CDR2 sequences are KGHDR and SFDVKD. The CDR3 protein is CATSDRDSQETQYF. CDR3 in DNA: TGTGCCACCAGTGACCGGGACAGCCAAGAGACCCAGTACTTC.

The chain joins TRBV13 to TRBJ1-2, with TRBD1 as a possible D gene (5 bases). This CDR3 has 14 residues. CDR1 PRHDT and CDR2 FYEKMQ come from the germline V gene (reference sequence). The V end was cut by 0 bases, the J end by 7 bases, with 12 bases between. The CDR3 here is CASSLGPGLPGYTF. In nucleotides, the CDR3 is TGTGCCAGCAGCTTAGGTCCAGGGCTACCTGGCTACACCTTC. The full variable domain, rest sourced from reference TRBV13 and TRBJ1-2, is AAGVIQSPRHLIKEKRETATLKCYPIPRHDTVYWYQQGPGQDPQFLISFYEKMQSDKGSIPDRFSAQQFSDYHSELNMSSLELGDSALYFCASSLGPGLPGYTFGSGTRLTVV.

Written as DNA, the CDR3 is TGTGCCAGCAGCCCCCTCGGTAGTGAGCAGTTCTTC. This sequence encodes CASSPLGSEQFF. The genes are TRBV11-2 and TRBJ2-1; no firm D call. Between the trimmed V and J ends, which lost 5 bases and 9 bases, there was a span of 11 bases. This CDR3 has 12 amino acids. Germline CDR1 reads SGHAT; CDR2 reads FQNNGV.